Shown below are 3 T cell receptor beta chains from a single sample sequenced in a study of T cells after yellow fever vaccination. TCRdb passed the 5' RACE reads through MiXCR, listing each CDR3 protein once. The sample has 300,000 to 400,000 distinct CDR3 sequences, about 9.5% seen once; the top ten hold roughly 18%. The sample consisted of PBMCs, taken on the day of the first yellow fever vaccination. The receptors stem from a man between 18 and 35 years old who received the YFV17D yellow fever vaccine.

This clonotype showed up just a few times. The chain joins TRBV20-1 to TRBJ1-1; no clear D. V lost 7 bases and J 0 bases, leaving 9 bases between the germline ends. Germline V CDR1 and CDR2: DFQATT, SNEGSKA (reference sequence). This CDR3 region has 12 residues. DNA for the CDR3: TGCAGTGTATACCCCTTGAACACTGAAGCTTTCTTT. It specifies CSVYPLNTEAFF.

The CDR3 sequence is CASSFWDTDYGYTF. In DNA, the CDR3 is TGTGCCAGCAGCTTTTGGGACACTGACTATGGCTACACCTTC. The V call is TRBV7-8, the J call TRBJ1-2; possible D gene TRBD1, 6 bases. Germline loops: CDR1 SGHVS, CDR2 FQNEAQ. Between the trimmed V and J ends, which lost 3 bases and 3 bases, there was a span of 11 bases. The CDR3 extends over 14 amino acids.

This clonotype was seen only a few times. V gene TRBV7-3 combines with J gene TRBJ2-5; D is unresolved. Germline V lookup: CDR1 SGHTA, CDR2 FQGTGA. The CDR3 is 14 residues long. V was clipped by 3 bases and J by 4 bases, with 12 bases between them. CDR3 sequence reads: CASSFDWGSETQYF. CDR3 nucleotide sequence: TGTGCCAGCAGCTTCGACTGGGGTTCAGAGACCCAGTACTTC.